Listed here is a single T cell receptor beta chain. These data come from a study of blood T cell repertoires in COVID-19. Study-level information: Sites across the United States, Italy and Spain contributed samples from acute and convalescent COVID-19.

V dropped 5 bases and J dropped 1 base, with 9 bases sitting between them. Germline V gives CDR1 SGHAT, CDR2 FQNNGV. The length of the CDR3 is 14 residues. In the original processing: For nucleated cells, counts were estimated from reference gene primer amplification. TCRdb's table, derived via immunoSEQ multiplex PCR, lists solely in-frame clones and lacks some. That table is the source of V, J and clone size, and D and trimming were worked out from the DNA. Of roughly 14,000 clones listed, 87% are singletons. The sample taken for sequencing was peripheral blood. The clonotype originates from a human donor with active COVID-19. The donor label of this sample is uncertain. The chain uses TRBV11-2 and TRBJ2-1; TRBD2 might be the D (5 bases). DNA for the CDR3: TGTGCCAGCAGCCGGCGAGGGTCCTACAATGAGCAGTTCTTC. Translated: CASSRRGSYNEQFF.